These 15 T cell receptor beta chains share one sample of origin, sequenced in a study of T cells after yellow fever vaccination. TCRdb itself ran the 5' RACE reads through MiXCR, one entry per CDR3 protein. This sample has some 500,000 distinct CDR3 sequences, with roughly 13% found just once. The material was PBMCs, obtained on the day of the yellow fever booster vaccination. These receptors originate from a man aged 25-40 years who received the YFV17D yellow fever vaccine.

The rearrangement joins TRBV7-8 to TRBJ2-7; D is possibly TRBD1 or TRBD2 (6 bases each). There are 16 residues in the CDR3. CDR1 SGHVS and CDR2 FQNEAQ come from the germline V gene. V lost 1 base to trimming and J lost 2 bases, with 15 bases between them. The CDR3 nucleotides read TGTGCCAGCAGCTTAGGAGGAGGGGGGCAAGCCTACGAGCAGTACTTC. Translated, it gives CASSLGGGGQAYEQYF.

Only one count was recorded for this clonotype. The V and J genes are TRBV11-2 and TRBJ2-7; D may be TRBD1 (6 bases). Trimming stripped 5 bases from V and 4 bases from J, with 15 bases between. CDR3 length: 14 residues. Germline CDR1 reads SGHAT; CDR2 reads FQNNGV. The CDR3 reads CASSLGDTPYEQYF. The CDR3 DNA is TGTGCCAGCAGCCTCGGGGACACCCCTTACGAGCAGTACTTC.

Only a few counts were recorded for this clonotype. The chain uses TRBV24-1 and TRBJ2-2; D gene ambiguous. The germline V gene encodes CDR1 KGHDR and CDR2 SFDVKD. The CDR3 totals 12 residues. V lost 3 bases and J 8 bases, leaving 6 bases between the germline ends. The chain's CDR3 is CATSDSVGELFF. In DNA, the CDR3 is TGTGCCACCAGTGATAGTGTTGGGGAGCTGTTTTTT.

This clonotype was counted a few times. The J gene is TRBJ2-1, the V gene TRBV12-5; 10 bases agree with TRBD1. V dropped 5 bases and J dropped 6; count of bases not matched to a gene: 7. From germline, CDR1 is LGHNT and CDR2 FRNRAP. CDR3 size: 15 residues. Here the CDR3 DNA reads TGTGCTAGTGGTCCCCGGGACAGGGGTCTCAATGAGCAGTTCTTC. The encoded protein is CASGPRDRGLNEQFF.

The sample holds a few counts of this clonotype. The V call is TRBV12-3 or TRBV12-4, the J call TRBJ2-1, with D possibly TRBD1 on 5 matching bases. The CDR3 sequence is 17 residues long. The V end lost 0 bases, the J end lost 1 base, and 13 bases lay between the germline ends. The CDR3 coding sequence is TGTGCCAGCAGTTTAGCGCAGACAGTTTTTTCCTACAATGAGCAGTTCTTC. Encoded protein: CASSLAQTVFSYNEQFF.

This clonotype came up many times. The rearrangement links TRBV6-2 or TRBV6-3 to TRBJ2-1; D gene ambiguous. The germline gives CDR1 MNHEY, CDR2 SVGEGT. Deletions cut 4 bases from V and 9 bases from J, with 7 bases between. The CDR3 extends over 11 amino acids. The CDR3 spells CASSSLGEQFF. CDR3 DNA: TGTGCCAGCAGTTCCCTTGGTGAGCAGTTCTTC.

This clonotype was counted a few times. This sequence joins TRBV30 and TRBJ2-2, with 7 bases fitting TRBD2. V shed 2 bases, J shed 2 bases, and the junction held 2 bases outside the gene matches. Germline V gene sequence: CDR1 GTSNPN, CDR2 SVGIG (reference sequence). The CDR3 extends over 14 amino acids. CDR3 protein: CAWSLAVNTGELFF. Here the CDR3 DNA reads TGTGCCTGGAGTCTAGCGGTTAACACCGGGGAGCTGTTTTTT. Full variable domain (missing parts from reference TRBV30 and TRBJ2-2): SQTIHQWPATLVQPVGSPLSLECTVEGTSNPNLYWYRQAAGRGLQLLFYSVGIGQISSEVPQNLSASRPQDRQFILSSKKLLLSDSGFYLCAWSLAVNTGELFFGEGSRLTVL.

This clonotype appeared a few times. The CDR3 sequence: CASSPRQGIDTGELFF. CDR3 DNA: TGTGCCAGCTCACCAAGGCAGGGCATCGACACCGGGGAGCTGTTTTTT. The chain joins TRBV18 to TRBJ2-2; TRBD1 is a possible D gene (5 bases). Germline V gene sequence: CDR1 KGHSH, CDR2 LQKENI. V lost 2 bases and J lost 3, with 13 bases in between. The CDR3 is 16 amino acids.

The chain combines TRBV25-1 with TRBJ2-5, with D perhaps TRBD2 (5 bases). V lost 4 bases and J lost 5, with 14 bases in between. CDR1 MGHDK and CDR2 SYGVNS come from the germline V gene. The CDR3 is made up of 14 amino acids. CDR3: CASSVNGESETQYF. CDR3 DNA: TGTGCCAGCAGTGTCAACGGGGAATCTGAGACCCAGTACTTC.

Comment on this clonotype: This could be a read error, since a much larger clone is one nucleotide away. This sequence joins TRBV6-2 or TRBV6-3 and TRBJ2-3; D ambiguous. The CDR3 spans 14 residues. V was pared by 7 bases and J by 1 base, with 12 bases between. Germline V gives CDR1 MNHEY, CDR2 SVGEGT. In DNA, the CDR3 is TGTGCCAGCACCCGGAACAGAGGCACAGATACGCAGTATTTT. It codes for CASTRNRGTDTQYF.

The table lists this clonotype with a few counts. The rearrangement links TRBV29-1 to TRBJ2-5, with 11 bases lining up with TRBD2. Germline loops: CDR1 SQVTM, CDR2 ANQGSEA. This CDR3 is 12 amino acids long. After removal of 7 bases from V and 4 bases from J, the junction contained 2 bases not matched to a gene. The CDR3 protein is CSGTSGSETQYF. The CDR3 nucleotides are TGCAGCGGGACTAGCGGGTCAGAGACCCAGTACTTC.

This clonotype was seen a few times. The V and J genes are TRBV19 and TRBJ2-7; D unresolved. From germline, CDR1 is LNHDA and CDR2 SQIVND (reference sequence). Trimming removed 3 bases at V and 3 bases at J, with 18 bases between. The CDR3 is made up of 16 amino acids. The CDR3 coding sequence is TGTGCCAGTAGTATCGACGTCTCCACCGCCGGCTACGAGCAGTACTTC. Residues: CASSIDVSTAGYEQYF.

The V gene is TRBV20-1, the J gene TRBJ2-1, with a possible D match to TRBD2 (6 bases). The V and J ends lost 5 bases and 9 bases respectively, with 17 bases between them. Germline V gene data show CDR1 as DFQATT and CDR2 as SNEGSKA (reference sequence). This CDR3 is 13 amino acids long. Here the CDR3 reads CSASPRTTAEQFF. CDR3 DNA: TGCAGTGCTTCCCCCCGGACTACCGCTGAGCAGTTCTTC.

This clonotype was counted between two and nine times. The rearrangement uses TRBV7-2 and TRBJ1-5; D unresolved. CDR3 length equals 13 residues. V was cut by 2 bases and J by 9 bases, with 11 bases left in between. The germline CDR1 and CDR2 sequences are SGHTA and FQGNSA. The CDR3 protein is CASSLSQELPQHF. The CDR3, as DNA: TGTGCCAGCAGCTTATCCCAGGAACTGCCCCAGCATTTT. The whole variable domain, filled in from reference TRBV7-2 and TRBJ1-5, reads GAGVSQSPSNKVTEKGKDVELRCDPISGHTALYWYRQSLGQGLEFLIYFQGNSAPDKSGLPSDRFSAERTGGSVSTLTIQRTQQEDSAVYLCASSLSQELPQHFGDGTRLSIL.

In its sample, this clonotype was seen a few times. The genes are TRBV27 and TRBJ2-1; TRBD2 is a possible D gene (6 bases). Between the trimmed V and J ends, which lost 6 bases and 4 bases, there was a span of 10 bases. Per the germline V gene, CDR1 is MNHEY and CDR2 is SMNVEV (reference sequence). CDR3 length equals 13 residues. CDR3 nucleotides: TGTGCCAGCAGAAGGGACTTTTACAATGAGCAGTTCTTC. Its translation is CASRRDFYNEQFF.